These 2 T cell receptor beta chains came from one sample sequenced in a study of T cells after yellow fever vaccination. TCRdb re-called the 5' RACE reads through MiXCR, storing one row per CDR3 protein. The table has 27,000 or so distinct CDR3 sequences, around 4.3% seen once; the top ten hold about 39%. Specimen: PBMCs, either bulk or a sorted T-cell subset (CD4+, CD8+, memory, or dextramer-sorted; not recorded which), collected on the day of the yellow fever booster vaccination. Receptors originate from a man between 18 and 35 years old who received the YFV17D yellow fever vaccine.

This clonotype was observed many times. The chain carries TRBV7-2 and TRBJ2-3; the match to TRBD2 covers 10 bases. This CDR3 is 17 amino acids long. The V and J ends lost 3 bases and 1 base, in that order; junction bases with no gene match: 7. The germline V gene has CDR1 SGHTA and CDR2 FQGNSA. CDR3 in amino acids: CASSFRLAGDRTDTQYF. CDR3 bases: TGTGCCAGCAGCTTCCGCCTAGCGGGGGACCGCACAGATACGCAGTATTTT.

This clonotype came up a few times. The chain employs TRBV5-1 and TRBJ2-3; TRBD2 matches 10 bases. Germline CDR1 SGHRS, CDR2 YFSETQ. V lost 4 bases and J lost 6; bases outside the gene matches: 11. The CDR3 runs to 16 residues. CDR3 DNA: TGCGCCAGCAGCGCGACTAGCGGGTCTGGAGTCGATACGCAGTATTTT. This codes for CASSATSGSGVDTQYF.